These T cell receptor beta chains were read from a single sample in a study of HIV-infected children after antiretroviral therapy interruption. MiXCR, run by TCRdb on the 3' RACE reads, gives a single entry per CDR3 protein. The table shows some 40,000 distinct CDR3 sequences, with around 7% occurring only once. The sample consisted of CD45RA+ CD4+ T cells from PBMCs, pooled from several time points, taken from a donor given antiretroviral therapy, either interrupted or continuous. The receptor source for this set is a pool of human donors with HIV. Each CDR3 is given with its conserved first and last residue. Each record gives: D gene, V gene, J gene, clone size, CDR3 protein, CDR3 DNA. A D gene is named only where the DNA matches it firmly. Clone size appears in some rows only: once, few, many, or a class for an expanded clone.

TRBD2	TRBV5-8	TRBJ2-7	many	CASSFLAGSYEQYF	TGTGCCAGCAGCTTCCTAGCGGGTTCCTACGAGCAGTACTTC
-	TRBV12-3/TRBV12-4	TRBJ1-1	many	CASSLGGRGTEAFF	TGTGCCAGCAGTTTAGGGGGACGGGGCACTGAAGCTTTCTTT
TRBD2	TRBV6-1	TRBJ2-4	few	CASRKLAGGAKNIQYF	TGTGCCAGCAGGAAACTAGCGGGAGGAGCCAAAAACATTCAGTACTTC
TRBD1	TRBV7-2	TRBJ1-5	many	CASSSTDRNQPQHF	TGTGCCAGCAGCTCCACGGACAGGAATCAGCCCCAGCATTTT
TRBD1	TRBV10-3	TRBJ2-7	many	CAIGETGLLPDEQYF	TGTGCCATCGGGGAGACAGGGTTGCTCCCCGACGAGCAGTACTTC
-	TRBV24-1	TRBJ2-7	many	CATSDRNRVTEQYF	TGTGCCACCAGTGACAGAAACCGCGTGACCGAGCAGTACTTC
-	TRBV19	TRBJ1-2	medium-sized	CASSMGGDSDYTF	TGTGCCAGCAGTATGGGGGGTGATTCCGACTACACCTTC
-	TRBV2	TRBJ1-4	few	CASRATGTTNEKLFF	TGTGCCAGCAGAGCAACGGGGACAACTAATGAAAAACTGTTTTTT
TRBD1	TRBV6-5	TRBJ1-4	many	CASSTGQGREKLFF	TGTGCCAGCAGTACCGGACAGGGCCGCGAAAAACTGTTTTTT
-	TRBV5-8	TRBJ2-3	many	CASSLVRGSDTQYF	TGTGCCAGCAGCTTGGTTCGGGGGTCAGATACGCAGTATTTT
-	TRBV4-1	TRBJ2-5	many	CASSQDRGFQETQYF	TGCGCCAGCAGCCAAGATCGGGGCTTCCAAGAGACCCAGTACTTC
TRBD1	TRBV23-1	TRBJ2-6	many	CASSRSRDRGPSGANVLTF	TGCGCCAGCAGTCGGAGCCGGGACAGGGGCCCCTCTGGGGCCAACGTCCTGACTTTC
TRBD2	TRBV27	TRBJ2-1	-	CASRPQPRLAAHNEQFF	TGTGCCAGCAGACCTCAGCCGAGACTAGCGGCCCACAATGAGCAGTTCTTC
-	TRBV5-8	TRBJ2-6	-	CASSLGVRASGANVLTF	TGTGCCAGCAGCTTGGGGGTTAGGGCTTCCGGGGCCAACGTCCTGACTTTC
-	TRBV21-1	TRBJ1-5	few	CASSKQARSNQPQHF	TGTGCCAGCAGCAAGCAGGCCCGAAGCAATCAGCCCCAGCATTTT
-	TRBV20-1	TRBJ1-5	many	CSAREPNQPQHF	TGCAGTGCCAGAGAGCCTAATCAGCCCCAGCATTTT
-	TRBV6-5	TRBJ1-2	many	CASRKGVEPNYGYTF	TGTGCCAGCAGAAAAGGGGTCGAACCTAACTATGGCTACACCTTC
TRBD1	TRBV3-1	TRBJ1-6	-	CASSQGGQVRDSPLHF	TGTGCCAGCAGCCAAGGGGGACAGGTCCGGGATTCACCCCTCCACTTT
-	TRBV28	TRBJ1-1	few	CAAGRVRTEAFF	TGTGCCGCCGGCCGGGTTCGAACTGAAGCTTTCTTT
-	TRBV12-3/TRBV12-4	TRBJ1-2	many	CASSRNRVKAGYTF	TGTGCCAGCAGTCGAAACAGGGTTAAGGCCGGCTACACCTTC
TRBD2	TRBV10-2	TRBJ2-7	many	CASSESSVAGPYEQYF	TGCGCCAGCAGTGAGTCGTCGGTAGCGGGGCCTTACGAGCAGTACTTC
-	TRBV6-2/TRBV6-3	TRBJ2-7	many	CASSYSSLVYEQYF	TGTGCCAGCAGTTACTCGAGCTTGGTCTACGAGCAGTACTTC
TRBD1	TRBV18	TRBJ1-1	many	CASSPGKGARTEAFF	TGTGCCAGCTCTCCTGGAAAGGGGGCAAGGACTGAAGCTTTCTTT
-	TRBV7-9	TRBJ1-4	-	CASSDDRTNEKLFF	TGTGCCAGCAGTGACGACAGAACTAATGAAAAACTGTTTTTT
-	TRBV5-4	TRBJ2-5	few	CASSSGFQETQYF	TGTGCCAGCAGTTCGGGATTCCAAGAGACCCAGTACTTC
TRBD2	TRBV2	TRBJ2-2	many	CASSVERGNTGELFF	TGTGCCAGCAGTGTTGAGCGGGGCAACACCGGGGAGCTGTTTTTT
-	TRBV3-1	TRBJ1-6	many	CASSLQLGLWGLTPLHF	TGTGCCAGCAGCCTTCAACTGGGACTCTGGGGGTTGACACCCCTCCACTTT
TRBD1	TRBV12-3/TRBV12-4	TRBJ2-2	many	CASRLQGAGTGELFF	TGTGCCAGCAGGCTACAGGGGGCAGGCACCGGGGAGCTGTTTTTT
TRBD1	TRBV19	TRBJ1-5	few	CASSIGQGFNQPQHF	TGTGCCAGTAGTATTGGACAGGGCTTCAATCAGCCCCAGCATTTT
-	TRBV18	TRBJ1-2	-	CASSPPSAKYYGYTF	TGTGCCAGCTCACCACCTTCCGCAAAATACTATGGCTACACCTTC
-	TRBV2	TRBJ2-3	many	CASRRVGTVSDTQYF	TGTGCCAGCAGGCGCGTGGGAACGGTTTCAGATACGCAGTATTTT
-	TRBV9	TRBJ1-5	few	CASSVGLLDGQPQHF	TGTGCCAGCAGCGTAGGCCTCCTCGACGGACAGCCCCAGCATTTT
-	TRBV20-1	TRBJ2-3	-	CSARAPFDYLSTDTQYF	TGCAGTGCTAGAGCTCCTTTTGACTACCTCAGCACAGATACGCAGTATTTT
-	TRBV7-6	TRBJ2-2	-	CASSLVLRGPPNTGELFF	TGTGCCAGCAGCTTAGTTTTACGGGGGCCCCCGAACACCGGGGAGCTGTTTTTT
-	TRBV27	TRBJ2-5	many	CASSPLYQETQYF	TGTGCCAGCAGTCCACTGTACCAAGAGACCCAGTACTTC
TRBD1	TRBV6-5	TRBJ2-7	-	CASSYSGQATYEQYF	TGTGCCAGCAGTTACTCGGGACAGGCTACCTACGAGCAGTACTTC
TRBD1	TRBV6-6	TRBJ1-5	many	CASSPSKLRQGQDNQPQHF	TGTGCCAGCAGCCCATCAAAACTAAGACAGGGACAAGACAATCAGCCCCAGCATTTT
-	TRBV6-6	TRBJ2-7	-	CASGDHNYEQYF	TGTGCCAGCGGTGATCACAACTATGAACAGTACTTC
TRBD2	TRBV11-2	TRBJ2-3	many	CASSLGTSLTDTQYF	TGTGCCAGCAGCTTAGGGACTAGTCTCACAGATACGCAGTATTTT
-	TRBV23-1	TRBJ2-7	-	CASSQSDRLREYF	TGCGCCAGCAGTCAATCGGACCGACTCCGGGAGTACTTC
-	TRBV3-1	TRBJ2-5	many	CASSKNARDEETQYF	TGTGCCAGCAGCAAAAACGCGCGGGACGAAGAGACCCAGTACTTC
-	TRBV5-1	TRBJ2-3	many	CASSLERPPGDTQYF	TGCGCCAGCAGCTTGGAGCGCCCCCCTGGGGATACGCAGTATTTT
-	TRBV6-1	TRBJ1-4	many	CASSPGRGVANEKLFF	TGTGCCAGCAGTCCCGGAAGGGGGGTAGCTAATGAAAAACTGTTTTTT
TRBD1	TRBV7-2	TRBJ2-3	few	CASSPNGQGLDTQYF	TGTGCCAGCAGCCCCAACGGACAGGGTTTGGATACGCAGTATTTT
-	TRBV5-1	TRBJ2-1	many	CASSKTGGFYNEQFF	TGCGCCAGCAGCAAAACGGGGGGCTTTTACAATGAGCAGTTCTTC
TRBD2	TRBV4-2	TRBJ2-1	-	CASSLRDYRQNEQFF	TGTGCCAGCAGCCTCCGGGACTACCGACAAAATGAGCAGTTCTTC
-	TRBV5-6	TRBJ2-7	-	CASSLKESSGQYF	TGTGCCAGCAGCTTGAAGGAGTCCTCGGGGCAGTACTTC
-	TRBV12-5	TRBJ2-1	many	CASGLVAEQFF	TGTGCTAGTGGTTTGGTAGCTGAGCAGTTCTTC
-	TRBV29-1	TRBJ1-1	-	CSVLDRLMNTEAFF	TGCAGCGTCCTGGATCGCTTGATGAACACTGAAGCTTTCTTT
-	TRBV11-2	TRBJ1-4	many	CASSPGLNEKLFF	TGTGCCAGCAGCCCGGGTCTCAATGAAAAACTGTTTTTT
TRBD2	TRBV28	TRBJ2-7	many	CASSPIFLRETNEQYF	TGTGCCAGCAGTCCCATTTTCTTGCGGGAGACTAACGAGCAGTACTTC
TRBD2	TRBV7-2	TRBJ2-5	many	CASTHALAGGRETQYF	TGTGCCAGCACCCACGCCCTTGCGGGAGGACGAGAGACCCAGTACTTC
TRBD1	TRBV7-2	TRBJ1-6	many	CASSTQPRTDRGRDSPLHF	TGTGCCAGCAGCACACAACCAAGGACGGACAGGGGAAGGGATTCACCCCTCCACTTT
-	TRBV12-3/TRBV12-4	TRBJ2-3	many	CASRRDPDTQYF	TGTGCCAGCAGGCGGGACCCAGATACGCAGTATTTT
-	TRBV4-2	TRBJ1-5	many	CASSQDSNNQAPLF	TGTGCCAGCAGCCAAGACAGTAACAACCAGGCTCCGCTTTTT
-	TRBV10-2	TRBJ2-7	medium-sized	CASSDAGYEQYF	TGTGCCAGCAGTGATGCTGGCTATGAACAGTACTTC
TRBD1	TRBV10-1	TRBJ2-7	many	CASSDPSDRSYEQYF	TGCGCCAGCAGTGACCCCTCGGACAGGTCCTACGAGCAGTACTTC